This T cell receptor beta chain was identified during a study of blood T cell repertoires in COVID-19. Using immunoSEQ multiplex PCR, the repertoire was profiled, and TCRdb retains in-frame clones only, with some absent. The table records under 150,000 clones, less than 90% of them present only once. Trimming pared 1 base from V and 14 bases from J, leaving 25 bases between. CDR3 length: 16 amino acids. Germline V gene data show CDR1 as SGHAT and CDR2 as FQNNGV. The sequence was collected from a man aged 65 to 79 with acute or convalescent COVID-19. Sequenced: peripheral blood. The chain couples TRBV11-2 to TRBJ2-3; D is possibly TRBD1 (7 bases). The CDR3 loop is CASSLGVASPPGGRYF. The CDR3 region has the DNA TGTGCCAGCAGCTTAGGAGTAGCTAGCCCTCCAGGGGGGCGGTATTTT.